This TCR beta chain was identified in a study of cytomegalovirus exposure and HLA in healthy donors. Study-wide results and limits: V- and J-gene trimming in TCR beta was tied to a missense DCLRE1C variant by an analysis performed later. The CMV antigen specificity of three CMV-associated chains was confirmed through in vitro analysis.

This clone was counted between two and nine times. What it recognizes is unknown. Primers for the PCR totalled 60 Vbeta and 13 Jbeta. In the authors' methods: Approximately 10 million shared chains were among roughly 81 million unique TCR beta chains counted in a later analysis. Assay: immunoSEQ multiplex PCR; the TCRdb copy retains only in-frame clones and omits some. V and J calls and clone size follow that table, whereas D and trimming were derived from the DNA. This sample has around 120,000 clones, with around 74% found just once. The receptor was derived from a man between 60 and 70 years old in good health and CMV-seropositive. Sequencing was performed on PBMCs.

Here the CDR3 reads CASRSIAAALYEQYF. The CDR3 DNA sequence: TGTGCCAGCAGGAGTATAGCGGCAGCCCTCTACGAGCAGTACTTC. J is TRBJ2-5 and V is TRBV6-5; D perhaps matches TRBD2 (6 bases). The J call is uncertain, as TRBJ2-7 better fits the DNA end. The V gene's germline CDR1 is MNHEY and CDR2 SVGAGI. There are 15 residues in the CDR3.